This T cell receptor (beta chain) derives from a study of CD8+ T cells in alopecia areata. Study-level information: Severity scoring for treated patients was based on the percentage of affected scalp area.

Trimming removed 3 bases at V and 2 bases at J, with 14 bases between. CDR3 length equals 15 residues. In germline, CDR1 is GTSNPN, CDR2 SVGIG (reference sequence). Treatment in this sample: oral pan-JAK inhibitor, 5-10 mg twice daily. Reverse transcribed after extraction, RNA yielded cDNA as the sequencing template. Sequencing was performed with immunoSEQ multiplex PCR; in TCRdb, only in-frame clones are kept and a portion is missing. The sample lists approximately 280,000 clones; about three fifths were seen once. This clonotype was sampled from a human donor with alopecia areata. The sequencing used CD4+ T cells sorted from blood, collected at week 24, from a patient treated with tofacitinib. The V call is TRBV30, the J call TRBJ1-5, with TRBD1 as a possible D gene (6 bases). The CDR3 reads CAWSPGGAGNQPQHF. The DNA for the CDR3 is TGTGCCTGGAGCCCCGGGGGGGCGGGCAATCAGCCCCAGCATTTT.